This T cell receptor beta chain stems from a study of T cells in localized non-small cell lung cancer. Generated by immunoSEQ multiplex PCR, the TCRdb table keeps only in-frame clones and is missing some. The table lists under 65,000 clones, around nine tenths of them singletons. The study, taken as a whole, reports: Increased T cell density in blood showed an association with longer overall survival. Uninvolved adjacent lung had higher T cell clonality than tumor and all other tissues. Because only a single region of the tumor was sequenced, heterogeneity remains possible.

With regard to this clone: Its target is not known.

CDR3 length equals 17 residues. Looked up from germline, CDR1 is MNHEY and CDR2 is SMNVEV (reference sequence). Trimming removed 2 bases at V and 2 bases at J, with 13 bases between. The TCR sequence derives from a man aged 40-75 years with stage I squamous cell lung carcinoma. The source was peripheral blood, collected before any cancer treatment. V and J are TRBV27 and TRBJ2-6; tentatively, D is TRBD2 (6 bases). The CDR3 DNA is TGTGCCAGCAGTTTACGGCGAAGGAGGGCTGGGGCCAACGTCCTGACTTTC. It codes for CASSLRRRRAGANVLTF. Full variable domain (outside the CDR3, taken from reference TRBV27 and TRBJ2-6): EAQVTQNPRYLITVTGKKLTVTCSQNMNHEYMSWYRQDPGLGLRQIYYSMNVEVTDKGDVPEGYKVSRKEKRNFPLILESPSPNQTSLYFCASSLRRRRAGANVLTFGAGSRLTVL.